These 17 T cell receptor beta chains came from one sample sequenced in a study of cytomegalovirus exposure and HLA in healthy donors. Assay used: immunoSEQ multiplex PCR; TCRdb lists only in-frame clones, some missing. The repertoire holds some 250,000 clones, with 90% as singletons. Sequencing used PBMCs. The receptor source for this set is a woman aged 25 to 45 in good health and CMV-seronegative.

This clone has just one count. J is TRBJ2-7 and V is TRBV28; possible D gene TRBD1, 5 bases. Trimming pared 6 bases from V and 0 bases from J, leaving 12 bases between. Germline CDR1 MDHEN, CDR2 SYDVKM. The CDR3 is 14 amino acids. The CDR3 DNA reads TGTGCCAGCAGCAACTACAGGAGCTCCTACGAGCAGTACTTC. Its protein product is CASSNYRSSYEQYF.

This clone was counted once. The rearrangement links TRBV7-8 to TRBJ1-3; 9 nucleotides match TRBD1. CDR1 SGHVS and CDR2 FQNEAQ come from the germline V gene. Trimming cost V 3 bases and J 4 bases; bases outside gene matches: 7. The CDR3 loop spans 16 amino acids. The CDR3 DNA reads TGTGCCAGCAGCTTGGTACAGGGGGCGAGGGGAAACACCATATATTTT. This codes for CASSLVQGARGNTIYF.

The chain combines TRBV5-1 with TRBJ2-2, with a tentative D call TRBD2 (5 bases). Trimming removed 3 bases from V and 7 bases from J, with 10 bases in between. The germline gives CDR1 SGHRS, CDR2 YFSETQ. This CDR3 has 13 amino acids. CDR3 region: CASSSEGGGELFF. In DNA, the CDR3 is TGCGCCAGCAGCTCTGAAGGAGGCGGGGAGCTGTTTTTT.

The chain joins TRBV5-4 to TRBJ2-3, with TRBD1 as a possible D gene (8 bases). The CDR3 spans 16 residues. Germline CDR1 is SGHNT and CDR2 is YYREEE (reference sequence). Trimming left V 4 bases short and J 5 bases short, with 20 bases between. The CDR3 is CASSATGGEPEDTQYF. DNA for the CDR3: TGTGCCAGCAGCGCTACAGGGGGGGAGCCTGAAGATACGCAGTATTTT.

The rearrangement uses TRBV27 and TRBJ2-1, with D tentatively TRBD2 (5 bases). Germline values: CDR1 MNHEY, CDR2 SMNVEV (reference sequence). V lost 5 bases to trimming and J lost 2 bases, with 16 bases between them. This CDR3 comprises 16 residues. The CDR3 region has the DNA TGTGCCAGCAGTCTCGATCATAGCGTCGCCTACAATGAGCAGTTCTTC. This gives the protein CASSLDHSVAYNEQFF.

The chain joins TRBV5-4 to TRBJ2-7; 9 positions match TRBD1. The V gene end was trimmed by 4 bases and the J gene end by 6 bases; junction bases not matched to a gene: 2. Germline V gene sequence: CDR1 SGHNT, CDR2 YYREEE (reference sequence). This CDR3 comprises 12 residues. Here the CDR3 reads CASSTDRGEQYF. CDR3 coding DNA: TGTGCCAGCAGCACGGACAGGGGCGAGCAGTACTTC. Variable domain in full (rest from reference TRBV5-4 and TRBJ2-7): ETGVTQSPTHLIKTRGQQVTLRCSSQSGHNTVSWYQQALGQGPQFIFQYYREEENGRGNFPPRFSGLQFPNYSSELNVNALELDDSALYLCASSTDRGEQYFGPGTRLTVT.

This clone was found once. For the CDR3, the DNA is TGCGCCAGCAGCCAAGATCCCGCCCGGGACAGGGGGGGTGATGAAAAACTGTTTTTT. Protein sequence: CASSQDPARDRGGDEKLFF. The chain recombines TRBV4-3 with TRBJ1-4, with TRBD1 matching 11 bases. V shed 0 bases and J 6 bases; nucleotides not matched to a gene: 12. Germline CDR1 is LGHNA and CDR2 is YSLEER. The CDR3 totals 19 residues.

In nucleotides, the CDR3 is TGTGCCAGCAGTTCGGGAGTTTTTGGGGGGGCTTTCTTT. This encodes CASSSGVFGGAFF. The rearrangement links TRBV28 to TRBJ1-1, with TRBD1 as a possible D gene (5 bases). Per germline, CDR1 MDHEN and CDR2 SYDVKM. Trimming left V 4 bases short and J 11 bases short, with 17 bases between. The CDR3 has 13 residues. Filled out from reference TRBV28 and TRBJ1-1, the complete variable domain reads DVKVTQSSRYLVKRTGEKVFLECVQDMDHENMFWYRQDPGLGLRLIYFSYDVKMKEKGDIPEGYSVSREKKERFSLILESASTNQTSMYLCASSSGVFGGAFFGQGTRLTVV.

The chain couples TRBV15 to TRBJ1-2; D remains unclear. CDR3 size: 15 residues. Trimming cost V 1 base and J 4 bases, with 13 bases left between them. Germline loops: CDR1 LNHNV, CDR2 YYDKDF (reference sequence). The chain's CDR3 is CATSRGAGSSYGYTF. CDR3 DNA: TGTGCCACCAGCAGAGGTGCGGGGTCAAGCTATGGCTACACCTTC.

The gene calls are TRBV9 and TRBJ2-1; 12 positions match TRBD2. The CDR3 is 19 residues long. V gave up 0 bases and J gave up 0 bases; unmatched junction bases: 7. CDR1 and CDR2 from the germline V gene are SGDLS and YYNGEE. The CDR3 DNA reads as TGTGCCAGCAGCGTAGCTGGCCTAGCGGGAGGGAGCTCCTACAATGAGCAGTTCTTC. This sequence encodes CASSVAGLAGGSSYNEQFF.

The chain carries TRBV9 and TRBJ2-5; TRBD1 is a possible D gene (5 bases). This CDR3 is 15 amino acids long. The germline V gene encodes CDR1 SGDLS and CDR2 YYNGEE. V lost 0 bases, J lost 3 bases, and 12 bases lay in between. The CDR3 DNA reads as TGTGCCAGCAGCGTAGATAGGGGCAGAGAAGAGACCCAGTACTTC. Protein sequence: CASSVDRGREETQYF.

This clone was counted once. This chain links TRBV28 with TRBJ2-1; 7 bases agree with TRBD1. The CDR3 length is 12 residues. Germline V gives CDR1 MDHEN, CDR2 SYDVKM. V gave up 6 bases and J gave up 7 bases; unmatched junction bases: 3. The CDR3 loop reads CASRMTGNEQFF. CDR3 DNA sequence: TGTGCCAGCAGAATGACAGGGAATGAGCAGTTCTTC.

The DNA for the CDR3 is TGTGCCAGCAGCCAAGACGGTAGGGTATTCTCCTACGAGCAGTACTTC. It codes for CASSQDGRVFSYEQYF. The chain has TRBV14 and TRBJ2-7; D remains ambiguous. CDR1 and CDR2 (germline): SGHDN, FVKESK. V was trimmed by 0 bases and J by 0 bases, leaving 12 bases between them. This CDR3 has 16 residues.

V usage is TRBV6-4 and J usage is TRBJ2-2; 9 nucleotides align to TRBD1. The germline CDR1 and CDR2 sequences are MRHNA and SNTAGT. The CDR3 extends over 13 amino acids. Trimming removed 6 bases from V and 4 bases from J; junction bases left unmatched: 0. The CDR3 loop is CASRQGATGELFF. CDR3 bases: TGTGCCAGCAGACAGGGGGCCACCGGGGAGCTGTTTTTT.

This sequence joins TRBV28 and TRBJ2-1; D unresolved. Trimming pared 1 base from V and 9 bases from J, leaving 4 bases between. Germline assignment: CDR1 MDHEN and CDR2 SYDVKM. The CDR3 contains 11 residues. The CDR3 bases are TGTGCCAGCAGTTTATATGCTGAGCAGTTCTTC. This codes for CASSLYAEQFF.

V and J are TRBV13 and TRBJ2-1; TRBD1 or TRBD2 may be the D gene (6 bases each). CDR3 length equals 12 residues. V dropped 5 bases and J dropped 13 bases, with 15 bases sitting between them. CDR1 PRHDT and CDR2 FYEKMQ come from the germline V gene (reference sequence). Written as DNA, the CDR3 is TGTGCCAGCAGCCCTCGTAGGGGGGCTCAGTTCTTC. This sequence encodes CASSPRRGAQFF.

V usage is TRBV28 and J usage is TRBJ2-7; D perhaps matches TRBD2 (6 bases). Trimming pared 9 bases from V and 0 bases from J, leaving 12 bases between. Germline values: CDR1 MDHEN, CDR2 SYDVKM. There are 13 residues in the CDR3. The CDR3 region is CASTSAGSYEQYF. DNA of the CDR3: TGTGCCAGTACCTCAGCGGGCTCCTACGAGCAGTACTTC.